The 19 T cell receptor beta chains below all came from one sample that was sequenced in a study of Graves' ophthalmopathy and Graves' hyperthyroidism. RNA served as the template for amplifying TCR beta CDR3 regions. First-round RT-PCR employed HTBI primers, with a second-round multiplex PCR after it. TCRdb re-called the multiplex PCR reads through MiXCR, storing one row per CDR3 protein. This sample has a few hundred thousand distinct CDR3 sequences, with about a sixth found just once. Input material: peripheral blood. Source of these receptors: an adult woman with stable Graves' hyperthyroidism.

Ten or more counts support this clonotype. CDR3 loop: CASSYSWGDQPQHF. The CDR3 DNA follows: TGTGCCAGCAGTTACTCCTGGGGTGATCAGCCCCAGCATTTT. V gene TRBV6-5 combines with J gene TRBJ1-5, with D unresolved. The CDR3 covers 14 residues. V lost 0 bases to trimming and J lost 5 bases, with 8 bases between them. Germline V gene sequence: CDR1 MNHEY, CDR2 SVGAGI.

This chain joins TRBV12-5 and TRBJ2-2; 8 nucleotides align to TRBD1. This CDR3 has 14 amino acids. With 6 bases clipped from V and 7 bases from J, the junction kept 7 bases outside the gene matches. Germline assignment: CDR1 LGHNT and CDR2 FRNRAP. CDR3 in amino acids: CASGAGGAVGELFF. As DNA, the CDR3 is TGTGCTAGTGGCGCAGGGGGCGCGGTCGGGGAGCTGTTTTTT. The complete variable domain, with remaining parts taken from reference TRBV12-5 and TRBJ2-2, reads DARVTQTPRHKVTEMGQEVTMRCQPILGHNTVFWYRQTMMQGLELLAYFRNRAPLDDSGMPKDRFSAEMPDATLATLKIQPSEPRDSAVYFCASGAGGAVGELFFGEGSRLTVL.

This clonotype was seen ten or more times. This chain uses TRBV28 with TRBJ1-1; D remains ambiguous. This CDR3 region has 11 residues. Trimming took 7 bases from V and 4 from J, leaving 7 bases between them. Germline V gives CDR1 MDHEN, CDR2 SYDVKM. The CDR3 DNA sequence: TGTGCCAGCAATTCGGGCACTGAAGCTTTCTTT. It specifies CASNSGTEAFF.

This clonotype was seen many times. CDR3 sequence (DNA): TGTGCCAGCAGTTTACAGGGGATGGGTAATTCACCCCTCCACTTT. Encoded protein: CASSLQGMGNSPLHF. The chain carries TRBV11-2 and TRBJ1-6; TRBD1 aligns across 7 bases. The V gene end was trimmed by 6 bases and the J gene end by 6 bases; junction bases not matched to a gene: 8. Looked up from germline, CDR1 is SGHAT and CDR2 is FQNNGV. CDR3 length: 15 amino acids.

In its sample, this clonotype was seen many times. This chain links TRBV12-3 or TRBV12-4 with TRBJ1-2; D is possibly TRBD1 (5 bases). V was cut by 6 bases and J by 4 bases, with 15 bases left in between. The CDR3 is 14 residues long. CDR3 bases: TGTGCCAGCAGGCCGGGACGACTCACCTATGGCTACACCTTC. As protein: CASRPGRLTYGYTF.

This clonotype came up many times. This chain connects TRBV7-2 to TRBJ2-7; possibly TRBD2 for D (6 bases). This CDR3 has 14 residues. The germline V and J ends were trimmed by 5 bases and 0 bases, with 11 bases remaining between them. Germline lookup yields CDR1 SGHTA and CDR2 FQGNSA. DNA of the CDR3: TGTGCCAGCAGCCCATGGGACTCCTCCTACGAGCAGTACTTC. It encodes CASSPWDSSYEQYF.

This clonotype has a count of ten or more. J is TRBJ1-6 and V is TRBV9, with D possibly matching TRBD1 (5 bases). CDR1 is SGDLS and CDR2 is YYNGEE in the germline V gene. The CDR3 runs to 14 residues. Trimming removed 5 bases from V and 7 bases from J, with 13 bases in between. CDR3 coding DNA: TGTGCCAGCAGTCCGGGACCGATAAATTCACCCCTCCACTTT. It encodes CASSPGPINSPLHF. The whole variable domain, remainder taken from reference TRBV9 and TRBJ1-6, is DSGVTQTPKHLITATGQRVTLRCSPRSGDLSVYWYQQSLDQGLQFLIQYYNGEERAKGNILERFSAQQFPDLHSELNLSSLELGDSALYFCASSPGPINSPLHFGNGTRLTVT.

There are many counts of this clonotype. CDR3 sequence reads: CASSLSVDRGYEQYF. CDR3 sequence (DNA): TGTGCCAGCAGTTTATCAGTGGACAGGGGCTACGAGCAGTACTTC. The chain has TRBV28 and TRBJ2-7, with 9 bases aligning to TRBD1. Unmatched junction bases numbered 4, after V lost 1 base and J lost 3 bases. Germline CDR1 is MDHEN and CDR2 is SYDVKM. The CDR3 loop spans 15 amino acids.

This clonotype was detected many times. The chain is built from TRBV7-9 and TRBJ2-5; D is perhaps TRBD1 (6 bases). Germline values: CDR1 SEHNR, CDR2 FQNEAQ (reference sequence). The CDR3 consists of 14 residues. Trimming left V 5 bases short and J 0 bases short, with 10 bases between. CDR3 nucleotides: TGTGCCAGCAGCGCAGGACAGAACCAAGAGACCCAGTACTTC. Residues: CASSAGQNQETQYF.

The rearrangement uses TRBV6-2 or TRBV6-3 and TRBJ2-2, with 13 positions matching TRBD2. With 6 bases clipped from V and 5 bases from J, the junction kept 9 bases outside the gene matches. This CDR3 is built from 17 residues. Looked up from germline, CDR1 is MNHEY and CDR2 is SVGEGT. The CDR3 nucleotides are TGTGCCAGCAGACCCTTTGGACTAGCGGGAGAGACCGGGGAGCTGTTTTTT. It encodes CASRPFGLAGETGELFF.

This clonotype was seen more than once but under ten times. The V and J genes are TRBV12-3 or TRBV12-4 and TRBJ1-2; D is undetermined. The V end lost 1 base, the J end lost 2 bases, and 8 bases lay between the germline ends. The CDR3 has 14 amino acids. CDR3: CASSLGTDNYGYTF. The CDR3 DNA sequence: TGTGCCAGCAGTTTAGGGACGGACAACTATGGCTACACCTTC.

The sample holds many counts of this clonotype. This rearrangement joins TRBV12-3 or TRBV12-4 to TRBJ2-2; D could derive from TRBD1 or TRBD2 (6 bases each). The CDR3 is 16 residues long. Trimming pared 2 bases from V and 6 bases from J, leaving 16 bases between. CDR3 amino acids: CASSLLGGGRPGELFF. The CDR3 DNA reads TGTGCCAGCAGTTTATTGGGGGGCGGTAGGCCCGGGGAGCTGTTTTTT.

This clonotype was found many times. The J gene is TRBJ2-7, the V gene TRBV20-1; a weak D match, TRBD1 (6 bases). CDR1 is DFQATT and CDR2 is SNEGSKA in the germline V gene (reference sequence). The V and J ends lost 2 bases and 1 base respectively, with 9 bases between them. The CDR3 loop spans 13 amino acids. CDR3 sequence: CSARRTASYEQYF. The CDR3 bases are TGCAGTGCTAGAAGGACAGCATCCTACGAGCAGTACTTC.

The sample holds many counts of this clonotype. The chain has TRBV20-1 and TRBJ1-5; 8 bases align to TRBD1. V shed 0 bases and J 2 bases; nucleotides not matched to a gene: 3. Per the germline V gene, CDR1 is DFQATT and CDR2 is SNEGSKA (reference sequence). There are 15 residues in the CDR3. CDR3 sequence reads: CSARDDRGGNQPQHF. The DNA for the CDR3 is TGCAGTGCTAGAGATGACAGGGGTGGCAATCAGCCCCAGCATTTT.

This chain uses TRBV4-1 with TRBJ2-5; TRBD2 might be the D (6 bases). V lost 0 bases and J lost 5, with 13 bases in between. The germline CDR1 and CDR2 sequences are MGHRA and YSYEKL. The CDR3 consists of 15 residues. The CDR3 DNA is TGCGCCAGCAGCCAAGAGACCGGGACTGGGGAGACCCAGTACTTC. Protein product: CASSQETGTGETQYF.

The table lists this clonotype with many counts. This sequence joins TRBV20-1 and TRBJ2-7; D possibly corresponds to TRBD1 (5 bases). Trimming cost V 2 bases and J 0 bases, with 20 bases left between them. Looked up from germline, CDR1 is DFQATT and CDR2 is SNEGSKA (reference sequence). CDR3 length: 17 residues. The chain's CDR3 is CSARRQGVWPPSYEQYF. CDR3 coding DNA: TGCAGTGCTAGACGGCAGGGCGTCTGGCCACCCTCCTACGAGCAGTACTTC.

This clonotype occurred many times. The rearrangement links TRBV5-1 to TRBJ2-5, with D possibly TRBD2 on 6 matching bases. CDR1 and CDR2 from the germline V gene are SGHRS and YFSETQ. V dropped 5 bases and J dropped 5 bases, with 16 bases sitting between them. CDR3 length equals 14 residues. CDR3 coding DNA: TGCGCCAGCAGGATTAATAGGGGAGGCGAGACCCAGTACTTC. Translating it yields CASRINRGGETQYF.

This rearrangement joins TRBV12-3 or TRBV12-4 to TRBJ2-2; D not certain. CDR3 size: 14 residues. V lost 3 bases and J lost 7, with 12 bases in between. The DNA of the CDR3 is TGTGCCAGCAGTTTCCAGTTATTCGACGGGGAGCTGTTTTTT. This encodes CASSFQLFDGELFF.

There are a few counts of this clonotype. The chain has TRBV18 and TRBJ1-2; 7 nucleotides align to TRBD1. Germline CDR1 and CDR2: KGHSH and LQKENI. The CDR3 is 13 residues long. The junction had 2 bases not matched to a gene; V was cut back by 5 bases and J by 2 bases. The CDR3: CASSATGNYGYTF. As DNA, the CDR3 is TGTGCCAGCTCAGCGACAGGGAACTATGGCTACACCTTC. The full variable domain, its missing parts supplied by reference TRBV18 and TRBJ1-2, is NAGVMQNPRHLVRRRGQEARLRCSPMKGHSHVYWYRQLPEEGLKFMVYLQKENIIDESGMPKERFSAEFPKEGPSILRIQQVVRGDSAAYFCASSATGNYGYTFGSGTRLTVV.